The sequence of this T cell receptor (beta chain) was determined in a study of T cell changes during pregnancy in multiple sclerosis. Clones were read by immunoSEQ multiplex PCR, and TCRdb kept only the in-frame ones, dropping some. The repertoire holds over 35,000 clones, about 95% seen once, with roughly 0.4% in the top ten. Germline CDR1 reads SNHLY; CDR2 reads FYNNEI. This CDR3 is 13 amino acids long. With V trimmed by 7 bases and J by 5 bases, 5 bases remained unmatched. This receptor was obtained from a female donor with multiple sclerosis, enrolled in a pregnancy study. The gene calls are TRBV2 and TRBJ2-3; 8 bases map to TRBD2. Sequences were derived from CD4+ T cells from peripheral blood mononuclear cells, sampled in the second trimester of pregnancy. The CDR3 is CASTAGGGDTQYF. DNA of the CDR3: TGTGCCAGCACGGCGGGGGGCGGAGATACGCAGTATTTT.